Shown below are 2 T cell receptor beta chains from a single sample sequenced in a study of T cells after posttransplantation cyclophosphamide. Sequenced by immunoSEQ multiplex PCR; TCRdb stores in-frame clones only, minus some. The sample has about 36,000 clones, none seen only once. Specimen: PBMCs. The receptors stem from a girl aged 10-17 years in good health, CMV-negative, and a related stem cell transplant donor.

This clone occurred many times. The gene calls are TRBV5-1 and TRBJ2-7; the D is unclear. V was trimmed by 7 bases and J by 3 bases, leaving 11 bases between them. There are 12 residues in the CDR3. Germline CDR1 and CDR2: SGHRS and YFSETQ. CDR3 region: CASADDYYEQYF. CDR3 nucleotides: TGCGCCAGCGCAGATGATTACTACGAGCAGTACTTC.

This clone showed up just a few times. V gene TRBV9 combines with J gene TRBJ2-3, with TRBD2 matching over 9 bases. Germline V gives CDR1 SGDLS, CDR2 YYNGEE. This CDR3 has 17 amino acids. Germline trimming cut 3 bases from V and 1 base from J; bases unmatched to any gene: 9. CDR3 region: CASSALATSGRTDTQYF. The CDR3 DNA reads TGTGCCAGCAGCGCCCTAGCGACTAGCGGACGCACAGATACGCAGTATTTT. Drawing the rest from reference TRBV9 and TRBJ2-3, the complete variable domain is DSGVTQTPKHLITATGQRVTLRCSPRSGDLSVYWYQQSLDQGLQFLIQYYNGEERAKGNILERFSAQQFPDLHSELNLSSLELGDSALYFCASSALATSGRTDTQYFGPGTRLTVL.